A selection of T cell receptor beta chains follows, all from one sample in a study of control samples from healthy donors and cancer patients. Measured with immunoSEQ multiplex PCR; TCRdb has only the in-frame clones, and not every one. The repertoire consists of over 120,000 clones, with about nine tenths occurring once and the leading ten covering about 3%. The sample was blood. The receptors here all came from a man aged 25-45 years in good health. CDR3s include the opening cysteine and the closing phenylalanine or tryptophan. A D gene is named only where the DNA matches it firmly. The size field is filled for only some rows; it gives once, few, many or a size class.

>TRBJ1-2|TRBV19|TRBD1|once|16
TGTGCCAGTATACATCTACCGACAGGGGGCCCCTATGGCTACACCTTC
CASIHLPTGGPYGYTF
>TRBJ1-6|TRBV27|NA|NA|12
TGTGCCAGCGGGGACCTGGGTTCACCCCTCCACTTT
CASGDLGSPLHF
>TRBJ1-6|TRBV19|NA|NA|16
TGTGCCAGTAGTATTGGGGCATGGGGGGATAATTCACCCCTCCACTTT
CASSIGAWGDNSPLHF
>TRBJ1-1|TRBV5-1|NA|NA|12
TGCGCCAGCAGCTTGCTGGGGCTTGAAGCTTTCTTT
CASSLLGLEAFF
>TRBJ2-4|TRBV11-3|NA|NA|13
TGTGCCAGCTCGGGGGACGACAAAAACATTCAGTACTTC
CASSGDDKNIQYF
>TRBJ1-1|TRBV9|NA|NA|16
TGTGCCAGCAGCGTAATGGAGGGGCGGGCGAACACTGAAGCTTTCTTT
CASSVMEGRANTEAFF
>TRBJ1-2|TRBV6-6|TRBD1|NA|13
TGTGCCAGCAGCTCCAAACAGGGGGCGGGCTACACCTTC
CASSSKQGAGYTF
>TRBJ1-1|TRBV4-1|NA|NA|15
TGCGCCAGCAGCCCACCGGGACGGTCGAACACTGAAGCTTTCTTT
CASSPPGRSNTEAFF
>TRBJ1-2|TRBV30|NA|NA|13
TGTGCCTGGAGTGGCGGGGGAGACTATGGCTACACCTTC
CAWSGGGDYGYTF
>TRBJ2-7|TRBV19|NA|once|13
TGTGCCAGTAGTATAGACGGGACCTACGAGCAGTACTTC
CASSIDGTYEQYF
>TRBJ2-7|TRBV6-1|NA|NA|15
TGTGCCAGCAGTGAACCCCCGACTAGCTCCTACGAGCAGTACTTC
CASSEPPTSSYEQYF
>TRBJ1-1|TRBV6-9|NA|NA|15
TGTGCCAGCAGTTTTTCCGGGACGGTGAACACTGAAGCTTTCTTT
CASSFSGTVNTEAFF
>TRBJ2-3|TRBV5-5|TRBD2|NA|16
TGTGCCAGCAGCTTCGAGACTAGCGGGGTATTCGGGGCGCAGTATTTT
CASSFETSGVFGAQYF
>TRBJ2-7|TRBV7-9|TRBD2|NA|12
TGTGCCAGCTCTAGCGGGGTTTCCGAGCAGTACTTC
CASSSGVSEQYF
>TRBJ1-1|TRBV10-2|NA|NA|15
TGCGCCAGCAACGGAGCGGGGTTTGGGAACACTGAAGCTTTCTTT
CASNGAGFGNTEAFF
>TRBJ2-1|TRBV5-5|NA|NA|13
TGTGCCAGCAGTCCGGTTGGTAACAATGAGCAGTTCTTC
CASSPVGNNEQFF
>TRBJ1-5|TRBV19|NA|NA|15
TGTGCCAGTACCCCTATCGGGGTTAGCAATCAGCCCCAGCATTTT
CASTPIGVSNQPQHF
>TRBJ1-1|TRBV9|TRBD1|NA|16
TGTGCCAGCAGCGTACTGCGGGACAGGGTAAACACTGAAGCTTTCTTT
CASSVLRDRVNTEAFF
>TRBJ1-1|TRBV7-3|NA|NA|13
TGTGCCAGCAGCACTGGACTCAACACTGAAGCTTTCTTT
CASSTGLNTEAFF
>TRBJ2-7|TRBV10-1|NA|few|11
TGCGCCAGCAGTGAGGGGTACGAGCAGTACTTC
CASSEGYEQYF
>TRBJ1-1|TRBV18|NA|NA|13
TGTGCCAGCTCACGGGGGGGGAACACTGAAGCTTTCTTT
CASSRGGNTEAFF
>TRBJ2-3|TRBV18|NA|NA|14
TGTGCCAGCTCACCAAGGGGAGGATTAGACACGCAGTATTTT
CASSPRGGLDTQYF
>TRBJ2-7|TRBV6-5|TRBD1|NA|14
TGTGCCAGCAGTTACGGGACAGGAGCCTACGAGCAGTACTTC
CASSYGTGAYEQYF
>TRBJ1-1|TRBV2|NA|NA|13
TGTGCCAGCAGCCTGGAGAAGTCCACTGAAGCTTTCTTT
CASSLEKSTEAFF
>TRBJ2-5|TRBV2|NA|NA|13
TGTGCCAGCAGACCAGGGATTCGAGAGACCCAGTACTTC
CASRPGIRETQYF
>TRBJ2-1|TRBV3-1/TRBV3-2|TRBD1|NA|16
TGTGCCAGCAGCCATAATCCGGGACAGATCCACAATGAGCAGTTCTTC
CASSHNPGQIHNEQFF